The 2 T cell receptor beta chains below come from one sample, sequenced in a study of T cell clonotyping in hematopoietic cell transplantation. Time point described: recipient sample about 28 days before transplant, after cytoreduction. The repertoire was sequenced with immunoSEQ multiplex PCR; TCRdb's copy has only in-frame clones and lacks some. The table shows more than 70,000 clones, with approximately 95% occurring only once. The sequencing here drew on peripheral blood mononuclear cells, taken before stem cell transplant. The receptors originated from a woman in her 50s with acute myeloid leukemia. Some clones in this sample may be carry-over from other donors' samples.

This clone was detected once. The chain combines TRBV25-1 with TRBJ1-1; tentative D call: TRBD1 (5 bases). Germline V CDR1 and CDR2: MGHDK, SYGVNS. This CDR3 is built from 14 residues. Trimming took 2 bases from V and 4 from J, leaving 11 bases between them. As DNA, the CDR3 is TGTGCCAGCAGTGAAGGCCAGGGTCCCACTGAAGCTTTCTTT. Translated: CASSEGQGPTEAFF.

This clone was seen a single time. The chain carries TRBV28 and TRBJ1-3; unclear D gene. The germline gives CDR1 MDHEN, CDR2 SYDVKM. CDR3 length equals 13 residues. V lost 5 bases, J lost 5 bases, and 10 bases lay in between. The CDR3 nucleotides read TGTGCCAGCAGTCCCAGTTTTCGAAACACCATATATTTT. Its protein is CASSPSFRNTIYF.